This TCR beta chain was captured by sequencing in a study of beta chain features in type 1 diabetes. Sequencing targeted expressed TCRB transcripts, as all isolated RNA had been reverse transcribed. Sequenced by immunoSEQ multiplex PCR; TCRdb stores in-frame clones only, minus some. The table records 140,000 to 150,000 clones, about 50% of them present only once. Each sorted fraction was over 95% pure. Trimming stripped 3 bases from V and 4 bases from J, with 13 bases between. The CDR3 length is 15 residues. Germline V gene data show CDR1 as SGDLS and CDR2 as YYNGEE. The receptor's source is a man between 18 and 29 years old in good health. The sequenced sample consisted of Tregs from blood. V is TRBV9 and J is TRBJ1-4; a weak D match, TRBD1 (6 bases). The CDR3 spells CASSAIGTHNEKLFF. The CDR3 DNA follows: TGTGCCAGCAGCGCGATCGGGACACATAATGAAAAACTGTTTTTT.